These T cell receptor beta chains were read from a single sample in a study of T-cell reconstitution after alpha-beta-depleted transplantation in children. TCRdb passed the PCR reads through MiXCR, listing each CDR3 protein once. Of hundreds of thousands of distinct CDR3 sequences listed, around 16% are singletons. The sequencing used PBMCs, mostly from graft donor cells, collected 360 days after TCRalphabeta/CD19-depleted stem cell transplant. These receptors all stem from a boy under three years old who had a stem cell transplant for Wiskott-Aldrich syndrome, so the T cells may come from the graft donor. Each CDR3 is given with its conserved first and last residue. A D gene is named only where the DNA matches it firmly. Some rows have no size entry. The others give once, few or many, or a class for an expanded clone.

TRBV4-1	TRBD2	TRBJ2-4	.	CASSQDSITSGRAWAKNIQYF	TGCGCCAGCAGCCAAGATAGTATCACTAGCGGGAGGGCCTGGGCCAAAAACATTCAGTACTTC
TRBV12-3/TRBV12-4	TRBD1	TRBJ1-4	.	CASSRQGVNEKLFF	TGTGCCAGCAGCCGGCAGGGGGTAAATGAAAAACTGTTTTTT
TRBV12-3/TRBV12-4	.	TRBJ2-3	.	CASSTRVGGTDTQYF	TGTGCCAGCTCCACCAGGGTAGGGGGGACAGATACGCAGTATTTT
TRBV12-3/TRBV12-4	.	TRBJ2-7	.	CASSLGTFGAYEQYF	TGTGCCAGCAGCCTTGGGACCTTCGGAGCCTACGAGCAGTACTTC
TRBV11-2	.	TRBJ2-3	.	CASSEYFRGDTQYF	TGTGCCAGCAGCGAGTACTTCAGGGGAGACACGCAGTATTTT
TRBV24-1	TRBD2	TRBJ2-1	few	CATSRLAGVGANEQFF	TGTGCCACCAGCCGACTAGCGGGAGTTGGGGCGAATGAGCAGTTCTTC
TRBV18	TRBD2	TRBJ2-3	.	CASSPLAGLPYRTDTQYF	TGTGCCAGCTCACCACTAGCGGGCCTGCCGTATCGTACAGATACGCAGTATTTT
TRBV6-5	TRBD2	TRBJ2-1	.	CASSYRWTSGAEQFF	TGTGCCAGCAGTTACCGCTGGACTAGCGGGGCTGAGCAGTTCTTC
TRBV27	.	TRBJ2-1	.	CASSPAGGTGGYNEQFF	TGTGCCAGCAGCCCTGCTGGTGGGACTGGTGGATACAATGAGCAGTTCTTC
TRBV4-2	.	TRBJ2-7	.	CASSYPRGREQYF	TGTGCCAGCAGCTATCCTAGAGGGCGCGAGCAGTACTTC
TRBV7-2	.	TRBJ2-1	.	CASSLAPKLSYNEQFF	TGTGCCAGCAGCTTAGCGCCTAAATTATCGTACAATGAGCAGTTCTTC
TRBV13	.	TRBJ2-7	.	CASSLGQRFSYEQYF	TGTGCCAGCAGCTTAGGCCAGCGGTTCTCCTACGAGCAGTACTTC
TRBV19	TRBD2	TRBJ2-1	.	CASSAGLGVWGEQFF	TGTGCCAGTAGTGCCGGACTAGGGGTGTGGGGTGAGCAGTTCTTC
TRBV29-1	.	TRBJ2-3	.	CSVEDPQGNGDTQYF	TGCAGCGTTGAAGATCCCCAGGGGAACGGAGATACGCAGTATTTT
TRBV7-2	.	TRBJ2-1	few	CASSFLRGVLNEQFF	TGTGCCAGCAGCTTCTTGAGGGGGGTTTTAAATGAGCAGTTCTTC
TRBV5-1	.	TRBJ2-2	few	CASSFPPGELFF	TGCGCCAGCAGTTTTCCCCCCGGGGAGCTGTTTTTT
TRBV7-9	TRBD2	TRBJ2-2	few	CASSPRGGSNTGELFF	TGTGCCAGCAGCCCACGGGGGGGCAGCAACACCGGGGAGCTGTTTTTT
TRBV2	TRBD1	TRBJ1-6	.	CASSERFLWTGTSPLHF	TGTGCCAGCAGTGAGCGCTTTTTATGGACAGGGACCTCACCCCTCCACTTT
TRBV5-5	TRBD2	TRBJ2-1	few	CASSRASGGEREQFF	TGTGCCAGCAGCAGGGCTAGCGGGGGGGAGAGAGAGCAGTTCTTC
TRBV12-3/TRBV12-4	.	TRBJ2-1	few	CASTQRATEQFF	TGTGCCAGCACCCAAAGAGCCACTGAGCAGTTCTTC
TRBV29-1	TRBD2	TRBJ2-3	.	CSVESVVREAQYF	TGCAGCGTTGAATCGGTCGTGCGGGAGGCGCAGTATTTT
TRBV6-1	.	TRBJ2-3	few	CASSGLRLPDTQYF	TGTGCCAGCAGTGGACTCCGACTGCCAGATACGCAGTATTTT
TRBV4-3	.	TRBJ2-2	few	CASSQGPWGRFTGELFF	TGCGCCAGCAGCCAAGGACCATGGGGGCGCTTCACCGGGGAGCTGTTTTTT
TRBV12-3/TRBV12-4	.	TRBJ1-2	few	CASTPALLDGYTF	TGTGCCAGCACCCCGGCCCTTCTGGATGGCTACACCTTC
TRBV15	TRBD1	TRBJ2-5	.	CATSRATGLETQYF	TGTGCCACCAGCAGAGCGACAGGGCTGGAGACCCAGTACTTC
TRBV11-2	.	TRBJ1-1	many	CASSLVDRYNTEAFF	TGTGCCAGCAGCTTAGTGGACAGATATAACACTGAAGCTTTCTTT
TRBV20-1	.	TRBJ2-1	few	CSALPGVRYNEQFF	TGCAGTGCCCTTCCAGGAGTCCGCTACAATGAGCAGTTCTTC
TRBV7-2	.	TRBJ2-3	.	CASSLRRWQGNTDTQYF	TGTGCCAGCAGCTTACGGAGATGGCAGGGGAATACAGATACGCAGTATTTT
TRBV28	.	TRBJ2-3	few	CASSFVGRDTQYF	TGTGCCAGCAGTTTTGTGGGGAGAGATACGCAGTATTTT
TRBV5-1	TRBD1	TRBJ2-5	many	CASSLTGQGQETQYF	TGCGCCAGCAGCTTGACAGGACAGGGGCAAGAGACCCAGTACTTC
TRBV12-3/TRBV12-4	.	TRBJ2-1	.	CASSFPGSGQFF	TGTGCCAGCAGTTTCCCAGGATCAGGGCAGTTCTTC
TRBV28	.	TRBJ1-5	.	CASSFLGRGPQHF	TGTGCCAGCAGTTTCCTGGGGCGGGGGCCCCAGCATTTT